These 4 T cell receptor beta chains came from one sample sequenced in a study of technical replicates of blood from a handful of donors. This table comes from immunoSEQ multiplex PCR, and its TCRdb copy is limited to in-frame clones, with some not included. Of under 95,000 clones in the sample, about nine tenths were seen once. Sequencing used T cells isolated from PBMCs. The receptors originated from a human donor in good health. Some clones in this sample may be carry-over from other donors' samples.

The chain recombines TRBV6-1 with TRBJ1-1; possibly TRBD1 for D (6 bases). The CDR3 sequence is 15 residues long. Deletions cut 2 bases from V and 1 base from J, with 11 bases between. Germline assignment: CDR1 MNHNS and CDR2 SASEGT. DNA for the CDR3: TGTGCCAGCAGTGAAATGGGGGGGCCGAACACTGAAGCTTTCTTT. Amino acids: CASSEMGGPNTEAFF.

The chain uses TRBV5-1 and TRBJ2-3; 7 bases line up with TRBD2. J was trimmed by 2 bases and V by 2 bases; bases with no gene match: 5. The CDR3 length is 15 residues. Germline V gives CDR1 SGHRS, CDR2 YFSETQ. This CDR3 reads CASSFKAGPTDTQYF. CDR3 coding DNA: TGCGCCAGCAGCTTTAAAGCGGGGCCCACAGATACGCAGTATTTT.

The V and J genes are TRBV7-9 and TRBJ1-1, with D possibly being TRBD1 (6 bases). Trimming removed 9 bases at V and 1 base at J, with 9 bases between. Germline assignment: CDR1 SEHNR and CDR2 FQNEAQ (reference sequence). The CDR3 runs to 12 residues. The CDR3 DNA reads TGTGCCAGTGAACAGGGGAACACTGAAGCTTTCTTT. Translating it yields CASEQGNTEAFF.

The chain joins TRBV6-5 to TRBJ1-2, with TRBD1 matching over 9 bases. CDR1 and CDR2 from the germline V gene are MNHEY and SVGAGI. The ends lost 6 bases at V and 3 bases at J; junction bases unmatched: 8. This CDR3 has 15 amino acids. The CDR3 region has the DNA TGTGCCAGCAGAACGGGACAGGGAATGTACTATGGCTACACCTTC. Its protein product is CASRTGQGMYYGYTF.